The 32 T cell receptor beta chains listed next were all sequenced from one sample in a study of cytomegalovirus exposure and HLA in healthy donors. The PCR was carried out with 60 Vbeta primers and 13 Jbeta primers. Some clones are missing from TCRdb's copy, which holds only in-frame ones; the method was immunoSEQ multiplex PCR. The sample consists of about 160,000 clones, around three quarters of them appearing once. Input material: PBMCs. Receptors were obtained from a young man in good health and CMV-seropositive.

The chain is built from TRBV6-5 and TRBJ1-4, with a tentative D call TRBD1 (6 bases). In germline, CDR1 is MNHEY, CDR2 SVGAGI. CDR3 size: 14 residues. Trimming took 3 bases from V and 4 from J, leaving 9 bases between them. Here the CDR3 DNA reads TGTGCCAGCAGTTATCTCAGGGGTAATGAAAAACTGTTTTTT. It yields the protein CASSYLRGNEKLFF.

V and J are TRBV4-1 and TRBJ1-1; D may be TRBD1 (5 bases). Germline values: CDR1 MGHRA, CDR2 YSYEKL. Trimming cost V 0 bases and J 4 bases, with 9 bases left between them. The CDR3 is 14 residues long. CDR3 sequence reads: CASSQDWDFTEAFF. CDR3 sequence (DNA): TGCGCCAGCAGCCAAGATTGGGACTTCACTGAAGCTTTCTTT.

The genes are TRBV20-1 and TRBJ2-3; D is uncertain. The germline gives CDR1 DFQATT, CDR2 SNEGSKA (reference sequence). V was clipped by 5 bases and J by 7 bases, with 10 bases between them. This CDR3 comprises 11 residues. The CDR3 region is CSAGASYTQYF. Written as DNA, the CDR3 is TGCAGTGCTGGCGCTAGTTATACGCAGTATTTT.

The chain employs TRBV7-8 and TRBJ1-2, with 8 positions matching TRBD1. J gave up 6 bases and V 3 bases, and 15 bases lay outside the gene matches. The CDR3 totals 17 residues. Germline lookup yields CDR1 SGHVS and CDR2 FQNEAQ. The DNA of the CDR3 is TGTGCCAGCAGCTTTTACTTTCAGGGGGCGGGAATCAATGGCTACACCTTC. Translated: CASSFYFQGAGINGYTF.

CDR3 amino acids: CASSPTDSYQPQHF. The CDR3, as DNA: TGTGCCAGCAGCCCAACGGACAGTTATCAGCCCCAGCATTTT. The chain combines TRBV7-2 with TRBJ1-5, with D perhaps matching TRBD1 (6 bases). This CDR3 is built from 14 residues. From germline, CDR1 is SGHTA and CDR2 FQGNSA. V was clipped by 5 bases and J by 5 bases, with 13 bases between them.

The rearrangement links TRBV7-2 to TRBJ2-2, with 8 bases identical to TRBD1. The germline V gene has CDR1 SGHTA and CDR2 FQGNSA. The CDR3 is 13 amino acids. Trimming took 5 bases from V and 11 from J; bases not matched to a gene: 7. CDR3 sequence reads: CASSPPGTGELFF. The CDR3 coding sequence is TGTGCCAGCAGCCCCCCCGGGACAGGAGAGCTGTTTTTT.

The chain combines TRBV5-1 with TRBJ2-3, with D unclear. Germline V gene lookup returns CDR1 SGHRS and CDR2 YFSETQ. CDR3 length: 15 amino acids. Trimming removed 0 bases from V and 0 bases from J, with 8 bases in between. CDR3 amino acids: CASSLGATSTDTQYF. The CDR3 bases are TGCGCCAGCAGCTTGGGAGCGACTAGCACAGATACGCAGTATTTT.

The rearrangement joins TRBV19 to TRBJ2-5; no definite D call. Germline V gives CDR1 LNHDA, CDR2 SQIVND (reference sequence). The CDR3 runs 13 residues. V lost 5 bases, J lost 0 bases, and 7 bases lay in between. The CDR3 DNA reads as TGTGCCAGTAGTCCGGTTAACCAAGAGACCCAGTACTTC. Protein product: CASSPVNQETQYF.

This chain connects TRBV30 to TRBJ1-5, with TRBD1 matching 8 bases. Trimming took 3 bases from V and 6 from J; bases not matched to a gene: 7. The CDR3 runs 14 residues. The V gene's germline CDR1 is GTSNPN and CDR2 SVGIG (reference sequence). The CDR3 DNA sequence: TGTGCCTGGAGCCGGACAGGGTCTGGTCAGCCCCAGCATTTT. Amino acids: CAWSRTGSGQPQHF.

V gene TRBV11-2 combines with J gene TRBJ2-1, with D perhaps TRBD2 (6 bases). Germline V gene data show CDR1 as SGHAT and CDR2 as FQNNGV. V was trimmed by 0 bases and J by 9 bases, leaving 12 bases between them. This CDR3 spans 14 amino acids. Here the CDR3 reads CASSLDGGVTEQFF. As DNA, the CDR3 is TGTGCCAGCAGCTTAGACGGCGGGGTTACTGAGCAGTTCTTC. The full variable domain, in which reference TRBV11-2 and TRBJ2-1 provide the parts outside the CDR3, is EAGVAQSPRYKIIEKRQSVAFWCNPISGHATLYWYQQILGQGPKLLIQFQNNGVVDDSQLPKDRFSAERLKGVDSTLKIQPAKLEDSAVYLCASSLDGGVTEQFFGPGTRLTVL.

Points on this clone: Its ends do not fully match the called genes, so a read error is possible. The sample carries other DNA sequences with the same CDR3. The V and J genes are TRBV30 and TRBJ1-4; D not resolved. Germline values: CDR1 GTSNPN, CDR2 SVGIG (reference sequence). CDR3 length equals 15 residues. In nucleotides, the CDR3 is TGCGCCTGGAGGAACGGGATTTCAACTAATGAAAAACTGTTTTTT. Its protein is CAWRNGISTNEKLFF. Full variable domain (outside the CDR3, taken from reference TRBV30 and TRBJ1-4): SQTIHQWPATLVQPVGSPLSLECTVEGTSNPNLYWYRQAAGRGLQLLFYSVGIGQISSEVPQNLSASRPQDRQFILSSKKLLLSDSGFYLCAWRNGISTNEKLFFGSGTQLSVL.

V gene TRBV11-3 combines with J gene TRBJ2-6; 7 bases are a match to TRBD1. Trimming cost V 6 bases and J 0 bases; bases outside gene matches: 2. From germline, CDR1 is SGHNT and CDR2 YENEEA. This CDR3 has 15 residues. This CDR3 reads CASSRDSSGANVLTF. DNA of the CDR3: TGTGCCAGCAGTCGGGACAGCTCTGGGGCCAACGTCCTGACTTTC.

Points on this clone: One end of the junction fails to match germline, which may point to a read error. The chain recombines TRBV7-3 with TRBJ1-5, with D possibly matching TRBD1 (5 bases). The CDR3 is made up of 15 amino acids. Germline V gene lookup returns CDR1 SGHTA and CDR2 FQGTGA. Here the CDR3 DNA reads TGTGCCAGCAACAAATGTTGGGGGGTCGATCAGCCCCCGCATTTT. This translates into CASNKCWGVDQPPHF.

The J gene is TRBJ2-3, the V gene TRBV30; weak D call: TRBD1 (5 bases). The V and J ends lost 3 bases and 1 base respectively, with 11 bases between them. The CDR3 spans 14 residues. Germline CDR1 reads GTSNPN; CDR2 reads SVGIG (reference sequence). The CDR3 protein is CAWSAGFGTDTQYF. The DNA for the CDR3 is TGTGCCTGGAGCGCAGGGTTTGGCACAGATACGCAGTATTTT.

The chain links TRBV2 to TRBJ2-7, with a weak D call TRBD2 (6 bases). V gave up 9 bases and J gave up 3 bases, with 18 bases separating them. Germline V gives CDR1 SNHLY, CDR2 FYNNEI. This CDR3 is built from 14 residues. DNA for the CDR3: TGTGCCAGAAAAGACGACCCCGGGGGCTACGAGCAGTACTTC. It is translated as CARKDDPGGYEQYF. Together with reference TRBV2 and TRBJ2-7, the CDR3 gives the full variable domain: EPEVTQTPSHQVTQMGQEVILRCVPISNHLYFYWYRQILGQKVEFLVSFYNNEISEKSEIFDDQFSVERPDGSNFTLKIRSTKLEDSAMYFCARKDDPGGYEQYFGPGTRLTVT.

The DNA of the CDR3 is TGTGCCAGCACCCTAATGGTAGGGGGGGCGAGAAATGAGCAGTTCTTC. Translation: CASTLMVGGARNEQFF. The chain employs TRBV7-2 and TRBJ2-1, with D possibly matching TRBD2 (7 bases). Trimming pared 7 bases from V and 7 bases from J, leaving 23 bases between. This CDR3 has 16 amino acids. Germline V gives CDR1 SGHTA, CDR2 FQGNSA.

V usage is TRBV7-8 and J usage is TRBJ2-3; TRBD1 is a possible D gene (6 bases). Germline values: CDR1 SGHVS, CDR2 FQNEAQ. V dropped 2 bases and J dropped 0 bases, with 12 bases sitting between them. This CDR3 spans 16 amino acids. CDR3: CASSLNRADSTDTQYF. CDR3 sequence (DNA): TGTGCCAGCAGCTTAAACAGGGCGGACAGCACAGATACGCAGTATTTT.

The chain carries TRBV6-5 and TRBJ1-1, with D perhaps matching TRBD1 (6 bases). CDR1 MNHEY and CDR2 SVGAGI come from the germline V gene. V was cut by 2 bases and J by 6 bases, with 16 bases left in between. The CDR3 loop spans 15 amino acids. CDR3 loop: CASSYLPGADSEAFF. DNA of the CDR3: TGTGCCAGCAGTTACCTCCCAGGGGCGGATTCTGAAGCTTTCTTT.

J is TRBJ2-1 and V is TRBV10-3; TRBD2 agrees at 9 bases. Germline V gene lookup returns CDR1 ENHRY and CDR2 SYGVKD. The CDR3 runs 19 residues. Unmatched junction bases numbered 20, after V lost 4 bases and J lost 7 bases. The CDR3 DNA sequence: TGTGCCATCAGTGGACGGGAGGGGGCGGGAGCGGGGGGTTCGAATGAGCAGTTCTTC. Encoded protein: CAISGREGAGAGGSNEQFF.

The chain combines TRBV30 with TRBJ2-7, with 7 bases identical to TRBD1. The CDR3 is made up of 15 amino acids. The junction had 10 bases not matched to a gene; V was cut back by 3 bases and J by 2 bases. Per the germline V gene, CDR1 is GTSNPN and CDR2 is SVGIG (reference sequence). The CDR3 here is CAWSWGQPDTYEQYF. Written as DNA, the CDR3 is TGTGCCTGGAGCTGGGGACAGCCGGATACCTACGAGCAGTACTTC.

The J gene is TRBJ1-4, the V gene TRBV6-1; D might be TRBD1 (5 bases). The CDR3 sequence is 12 residues long. CDR1 is MNHNS, CDR2 SASEGT, per germline. V lost 11 bases and J lost 5, with 12 bases in between. Here the CDR3 DNA reads TGTGCCGTTCGCCGGGGGAATGAAAAACTGTTTTTT. This translates into CAVRRGNEKLFF.

The chain uses TRBV28 and TRBJ2-2, with 7 positions matching TRBD2. V was clipped by 7 bases and J by 3 bases; unmatched bases: 11. This CDR3 spans 16 amino acids. Germline assignment: CDR1 MDHEN and CDR2 SYDVKM. CDR3 loop: CASILTPLADTGELFF. DNA for the CDR3: TGTGCCAGCATCCTCACCCCTCTAGCGGACACCGGGGAGCTGTTTTTT.

The chain has TRBV19 and TRBJ2-7; 7 bases fit TRBD2. In germline, CDR1 is LNHDA, CDR2 SQIVND (reference sequence). With 3 bases clipped from V and 0 bases from J, the junction kept 5 bases outside the gene matches. The CDR3 totals 15 residues. The CDR3 DNA reads TGTGCCAGTAGTATGGGCGGGGGAGGCTCCTACGAGCAGTACTTC. Amino acids: CASSMGGGGSYEQYF.

J is TRBJ1-4 and V is TRBV15; 7 nucleotides match TRBD1. The CDR3 runs to 15 residues. After removal of 0 bases from V and 5 bases from J, the junction contained 3 bases not matched to a gene. Germline V gene lookup returns CDR1 LNHNV and CDR2 YYDKDF (reference sequence). CDR3 sequence: CATSRDRQGNEKLFF. CDR3 coding DNA: TGTGCCACCAGCAGAGATCGACAGGGCAATGAAAAACTGTTTTTT.

J is TRBJ1-1 and V is TRBV2; a weak D match, TRBD1 (5 bases). The germline V and J ends were trimmed by 10 bases and 0 bases, with 9 bases remaining between them. The CDR3 is 12 amino acids. Germline V CDR1 and CDR2: SNHLY, FYNNEI. The CDR3 nucleotides read TGTGCCAATACAGGACTGAACACTGAAGCTTTCTTT. Its translation: CANTGLNTEAFF.

The rearrangement uses TRBV7-6 and TRBJ2-5, with 13 bases aligning to TRBD2. The CDR3 is 15 residues long. Germline values: CDR1 SGHVS, CDR2 FNYEAQ. The junction had 5 bases not matched to a gene; V was cut back by 5 bases and J by 5 bases. The chain's CDR3 is CASSVLAGGPETQYF. CDR3 DNA: TGTGCCAGCAGCGTACTAGCGGGGGGGCCGGAGACCCAGTACTTC. Supplemented by reference TRBV7-6 and TRBJ2-5, the full variable domain reads GAGVSQSPRYKVTKRGQDVALRCDPISGHVSLYWYRQALGQGPEFLTYFNYEAQQDKSGLPNDRFSAERPEGSISTLTIQRTEQRDSAMYRCASSVLAGGPETQYFGPGTRLLVL.

The chain employs TRBV5-1 and TRBJ2-7; 7 bases map to TRBD1. The CDR3 length is 13 residues. The ends lost 3 bases at V and 6 bases at J; junction bases unmatched: 6. Germline V gene data show CDR1 as SGHRS and CDR2 as YFSETQ. The CDR3 spells CASSSGTAVEQYF. The CDR3 region has the DNA TGCGCCAGCAGCTCCGGGACAGCGGTCGAGCAGTACTTC.

The J gene is TRBJ1-1, the V gene TRBV6-5, with 7 bases matching TRBD1. The V gene's germline CDR1 is MNHEY and CDR2 SVGAGI. This CDR3 spans 14 amino acids. The trim removed 7 bases at V and 4 bases at J, leaving 9 bases unmatched. The CDR3 region is CASIEDRLSTEAFF. As DNA, the CDR3 is TGTGCCAGCATAGAGGACAGGCTCAGCACTGAAGCTTTCTTT.

This clone was detected a few times. This sequence joins TRBV5-6 and TRBJ2-7; 14 bases agree with TRBD2. The junction had 9 bases not matched to a gene; V was cut back by 7 bases and J by 3 bases. Per germline, CDR1 SGHDT and CDR2 YYEEEE. CDR3 size: 16 residues. As DNA, the CDR3 is TGTGCCAGCGCATCTGGACTAGCGGGGGGACACTACGAGCAGTACTTC. Its translation is CASASGLAGGHYEQYF.

V is TRBV7-7 and J is TRBJ1-2; D is possibly TRBD1 (6 bases). Trimming took 5 bases from V and 2 from J, leaving 33 bases between them. Germline CDR1 is SSHAT and CDR2 is FNYEAQ (reference sequence). This CDR3 has 21 residues. CDR3 loop: CASSLRVAGQLKSTMNYGYTF. Written as DNA, the CDR3 is TGTGCCAGCAGCCTACGCGTAGCCGGACAGCTTAAATCCACAATGAACTATGGCTACACCTTC.

This clone was detected a few times. The chain combines TRBV9 with TRBJ1-5; D is possibly TRBD1 (5 bases). The germline V gene has CDR1 SGDLS and CDR2 YYNGEE. The V gene lost 0 bases and the J gene lost 8 bases, with 12 bases spanning the gap. The CDR3 contains 14 residues. CDR3 amino acids: CASSVGDTGEPQHF. CDR3 nucleotides: TGTGCCAGCAGCGTAGGCGATACAGGAGAGCCCCAGCATTTT. Using reference TRBV9 and TRBJ1-5 for the parts outside the CDR3, the full variable domain is DSGVTQTPKHLITATGQRVTLRCSPRSGDLSVYWYQQSLDQGLQFLIQYYNGEERAKGNILERFSAQQFPDLHSELNLSSLELGDSALYFCASSVGDTGEPQHFGDGTRLSIL.

The V call is TRBV7-9, the J call TRBJ1-1; 7 nucleotides agree with TRBD1. This CDR3 has 15 residues. Trimming removed 5 bases from V and 3 bases from J; junction bases left unmatched: 9. The germline CDR1 and CDR2 sequences are SEHNR and FQNEAQ (reference sequence). CDR3: CASSRTGTAYTEAFF. CDR3 nucleotides: TGTGCCAGCAGCAGAACCGGGACAGCTTACACTGAAGCTTTCTTT.